The sequence of this TCR beta chain was determined in a study of yellow fever vaccine responses in identical twins. TCRdb called the RT-PCR reads again in MiXCR, with one record for every CDR3 protein. The repertoire holds about 1,000 distinct CDR3 sequences, with roughly 83% as singletons. Study-wide points: On the reported evidence, twins' vaccine T cell responses seemed partly convergent and partly personalized.

In its sample, this clonotype was seen once. What it recognizes is unknown. Trimming pared 3 bases from V and 0 bases from J, leaving 7 bases between. The CDR3 has 14 residues. Germline CDR1 reads SGHAT; CDR2 reads FQNNGV. The specimen comprised T cells from blood (PBMCs), unsorted or a sorted subset (not recorded which), sampled before or after yellow fever vaccination (not recorded which). The chain combines TRBV11-2 with TRBJ2-3; D is unresolved. This clonotype was sampled from a female donor who received the yellow fever vaccine. CDR3 coding DNA: TGTGCCAGCAGCTTCCTAGGGAGCACAGATACGCAGTATTTT. Encoded protein: CASSFLGSTDTQYF.